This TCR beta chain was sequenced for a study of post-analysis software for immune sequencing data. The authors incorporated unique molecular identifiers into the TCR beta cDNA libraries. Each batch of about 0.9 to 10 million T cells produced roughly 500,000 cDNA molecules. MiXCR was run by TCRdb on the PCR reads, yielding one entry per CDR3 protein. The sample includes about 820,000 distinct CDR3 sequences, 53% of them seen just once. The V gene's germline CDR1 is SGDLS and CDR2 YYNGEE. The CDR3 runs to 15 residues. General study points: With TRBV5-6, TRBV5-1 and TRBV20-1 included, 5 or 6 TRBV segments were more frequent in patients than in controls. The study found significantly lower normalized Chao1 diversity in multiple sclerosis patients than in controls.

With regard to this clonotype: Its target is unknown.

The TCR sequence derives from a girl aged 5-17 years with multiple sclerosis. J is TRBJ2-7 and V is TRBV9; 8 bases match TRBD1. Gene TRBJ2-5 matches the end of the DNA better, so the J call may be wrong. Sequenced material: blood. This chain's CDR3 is CASSVGPGGWETQYF. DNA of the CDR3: TGTGCCAGCAGCGTAGGGCCAGGGGGCTGGGAGACCCAGTACTTC.